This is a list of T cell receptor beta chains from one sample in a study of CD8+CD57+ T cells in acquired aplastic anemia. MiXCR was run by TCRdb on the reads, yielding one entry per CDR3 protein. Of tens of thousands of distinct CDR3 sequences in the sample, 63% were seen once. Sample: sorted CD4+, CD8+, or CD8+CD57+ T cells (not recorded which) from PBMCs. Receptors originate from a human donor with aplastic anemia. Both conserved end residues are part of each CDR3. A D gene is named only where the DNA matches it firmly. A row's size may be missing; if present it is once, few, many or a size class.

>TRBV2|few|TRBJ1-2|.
CASSFPRGSYGYTF
TGTGCCAGCAGTTTCCCCAGGGGATCCTATGGCTACACCTTC
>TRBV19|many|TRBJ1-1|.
CASTEGGGVEAFF
TGTGCCAGTACCGAAGGTGGAGGGGTTGAAGCTTTCTTT
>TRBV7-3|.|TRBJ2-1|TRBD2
CASSARLAGRDEQFF
TGTGCCAGCAGCGCCCGGCTAGCGGGGAGAGATGAGCAGTTCTTC
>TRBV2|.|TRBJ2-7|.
CASSVVRAYEQYF
TGTGCCAGCAGTGTGGTCAGGGCGTACGAGCAGTACTTC
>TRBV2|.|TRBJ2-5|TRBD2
CASSEAWTSGGEETQYF
TGTGCCAGCAGTGAAGCGTGGACTAGCGGGGGCGAAGAGACCCAGTACTTC
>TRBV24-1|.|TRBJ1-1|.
CATSDRNAQDEAFF
TGTGCCACCAGTGATAGAAATGCACAGGATGAAGCTTTCTTT
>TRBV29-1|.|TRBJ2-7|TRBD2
CSVGGLAGGSYEQYF
TGCAGCGTTGGAGGACTAGCGGGAGGGTCCTACGAGCAGTACTTC
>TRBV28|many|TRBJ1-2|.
CASTPAGAGYGYTF
TGTGCCAGCACCCCGGCGGGGGCAGGCTATGGCTACACCTTC
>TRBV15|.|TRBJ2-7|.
CATSLYGVQYF
TGTGCCACCAGCTTATACGGGGTTCAGTACTTC
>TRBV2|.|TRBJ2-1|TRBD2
CASSETGLAYNEQFF
TGTGCCAGCAGTGAAACCGGACTAGCGTACAATGAGCAGTTCTTC
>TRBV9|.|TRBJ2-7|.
CASSDPLGGEQYF
TGTGCCAGCAGCGATCCCCTGGGCGGCGAGCAGTACTTC
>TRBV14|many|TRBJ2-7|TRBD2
CASSPLAGGIYEQYF
TGTGCCAGCAGCCCACTAGCGGGGGGGATCTACGAGCAGTACTTC
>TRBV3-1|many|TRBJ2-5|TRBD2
CASSQEGLAGQETQYF
TGTGCCAGCAGCCAAGAAGGACTAGCGGGCCAAGAGACCCAGTACTTC
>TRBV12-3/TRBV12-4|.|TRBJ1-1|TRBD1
CASSLLVDRATEAFF
TGTGCCAGCAGTTTGCTGGTGGACAGGGCGACTGAAGCTTTCTTT
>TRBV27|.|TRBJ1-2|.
CASSQAITANYGYTF
TGCGCCAGCAGCCAGGCTATTACAGCTAACTATGGCTACACCTTC
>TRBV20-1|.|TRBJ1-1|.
CSARDATRAEAFF
TGCAGTGCTAGAGATGCCACTCGCGCTGAAGCTTTCTTT
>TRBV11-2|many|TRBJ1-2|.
CASSPTVGGKDGYTF
TGTGCCAGCAGCCCGACTGTCGGGGGTAAAGATGGCTACACCTTC
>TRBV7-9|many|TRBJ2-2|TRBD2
CASSLSGGAFGELFF
TGTGCCAGCAGCTTATCGGGGGGGGCCTTCGGGGAGCTGTTTTTT
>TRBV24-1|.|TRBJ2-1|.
CATSGGYNEQFF
TGTGCCACCAGTGGTGGGTACAATGAGCAGTTCTTC
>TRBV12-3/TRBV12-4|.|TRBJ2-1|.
CASSSTHMGREQFF
TGTGCCAGCAGCTCAACCCATATGGGACGTGAGCAGTTCTTC
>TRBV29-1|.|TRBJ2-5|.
CSVAVTGPETQYF
TGCAGCGTTGCAGTCACAGGCCCGGAGACCCAGTACTTC
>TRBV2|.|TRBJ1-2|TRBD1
CASYETGMGYGYTF
TGTGCCAGCTATGAGACAGGGATGGGCTATGGCTACACCTTC
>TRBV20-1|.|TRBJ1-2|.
CSARVSDGGYTF
TGCAGTGCTAGAGTTTCCGACGGCGGCTACACCTTC
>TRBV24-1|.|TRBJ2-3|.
CATSDLPGPRSQYF
TGTGCCACCAGTGATTTGCCTGGACCCCGCTCGCAGTATTTT
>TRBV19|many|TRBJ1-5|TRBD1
CASSSTGTGPYQPQHF
TGTGCCAGTAGTTCAACCGGGACAGGACCCTATCAGCCCCAGCATTTT
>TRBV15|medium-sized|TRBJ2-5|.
CATSPRRVEETQYF
TGTGCCACCAGCCCCCGTCGGGTCGAGGAGACCCAGTACTTC
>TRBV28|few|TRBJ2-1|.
CASSPRGQLSYNEQFF
TGTGCCAGCAGTCCAAGAGGACAGCTCTCCTACAATGAGCAGTTCTTC
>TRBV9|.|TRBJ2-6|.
CASSVDRANVLTF
TGTGCCAGCAGCGTAGACAGGGCCAACGTCCTGACTTTC
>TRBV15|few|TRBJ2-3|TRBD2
CATGGGGVDADTQYF
TGTGCCACCGGGGGCGGGGGGGTTGACGCAGATACGCAGTATTTT
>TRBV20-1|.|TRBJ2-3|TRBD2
CSARPRGLATDTQYF
TGCAGTGCTAGGCCCAGGGGACTAGCAACAGATACGCAGTATTTT
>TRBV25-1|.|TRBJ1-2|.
CASSDPPGYTF
TGTGCCAGCAGTGATCCCCCAGGCTACACCTTC
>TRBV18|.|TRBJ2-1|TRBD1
CASSPDRDRGYNEQFF
TGTGCCAGCTCACCAGACAGGGACAGGGGTTACAATGAGCAGTTCTTC
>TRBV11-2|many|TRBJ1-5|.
CASSLDGARQPQHF
TGTGCCAGCAGCTTAGACGGGGCCAGGCAGCCCCAGCATTTT
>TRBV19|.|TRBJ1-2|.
CASSPDVGGYGYTF
TGTGCCAGTAGTCCCGACGTAGGGGGCTATGGCTACACCTTC
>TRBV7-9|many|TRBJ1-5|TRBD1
CASSRQGEEGEPQHF
TGTGCCAGCAGCCGACAGGGGGAAGAAGGCGAACCCCAGCATTTT
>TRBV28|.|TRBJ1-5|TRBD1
CASSRTGVSTDTQHF
TGTGCCAGCAGTCGGACAGGGGTTAGCACAGATACGCAGCATTTT
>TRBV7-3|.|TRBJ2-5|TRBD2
CASSSRTSGGTQYF
TGTGCCAGCAGCTCCAGGACTAGCGGGGGGACCCAGTACTTC
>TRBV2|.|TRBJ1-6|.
CASSDGTGSPLHF
TGTGCCAGCAGTGACGGAACCGGATCACCCCTCCACTTT
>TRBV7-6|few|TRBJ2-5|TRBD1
CASSLEADRETQYF
TGTGCCAGCAGCTTAGAGGCGGACAGGGAGACCCAGTACTTC
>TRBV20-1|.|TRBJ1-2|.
CSALFQAYGYTF
TGCAGTGCTCTATTTCAGGCCTATGGCTACACCTTC
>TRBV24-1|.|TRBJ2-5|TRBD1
CAAGTGGSEAQYF
TGTGCCGCGGGGACAGGGGGGAGTGAGGCCCAGTACTTC
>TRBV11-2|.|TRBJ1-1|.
CASSLGSVMNTEAFF
TGTGCCAGCAGCTTGGGCAGTGTGATGAACACTGAAGCTTTCTTT
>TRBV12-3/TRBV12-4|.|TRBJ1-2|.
CASSPSDVSRGYTF
TGTGCCAGCAGTCCGAGCGACGTGAGTAGGGGCTACACCTTC
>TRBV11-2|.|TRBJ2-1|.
CASSLVGQYNEQFF
TGTGCCAGCAGCTTAGTCGGCCAGTACAATGAGCAGTTCTTC
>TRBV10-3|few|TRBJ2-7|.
CAISRGPDTSYEQYF
TGTGCCATCAGTCGGGGGCCCGACACCTCCTACGAGCAGTACTTC